This T cell receptor beta chain was captured by sequencing in a study of blood T cell repertoires in COVID-19. At the level of the study: Donors in the United States, Italy and Spain gave samples during acute or convalescent COVID-19.

Followed longitudinally, the Seattle patients had been enrolled during active infection. The protocol was immunoSEQ multiplex PCR, while the TCRdb copy is restricted to in-frame clones and leaves out a portion. The sample consists of about 350,000 clones, around nine tenths of them appearing once. The germline gives CDR1 LGHNA, CDR2 YNFKEQ. Deletions cut 3 bases from V and 6 bases from J, with 12 bases between. CDR3 size: 14 residues. The clonotype was recovered from a woman between 55 and 75 years old with COVID-19, enrolled during active disease. The rearrangement joins TRBV4-2 to TRBJ1-5; possible D gene TRBD1, 6 bases. Sequencing input: peripheral blood. CDR3 in DNA: TGTGCCAGCAGCCAGACAGGAGAGGTTCAGCCCCAGCATTTT. Residues: CASSQTGEVQPQHF.